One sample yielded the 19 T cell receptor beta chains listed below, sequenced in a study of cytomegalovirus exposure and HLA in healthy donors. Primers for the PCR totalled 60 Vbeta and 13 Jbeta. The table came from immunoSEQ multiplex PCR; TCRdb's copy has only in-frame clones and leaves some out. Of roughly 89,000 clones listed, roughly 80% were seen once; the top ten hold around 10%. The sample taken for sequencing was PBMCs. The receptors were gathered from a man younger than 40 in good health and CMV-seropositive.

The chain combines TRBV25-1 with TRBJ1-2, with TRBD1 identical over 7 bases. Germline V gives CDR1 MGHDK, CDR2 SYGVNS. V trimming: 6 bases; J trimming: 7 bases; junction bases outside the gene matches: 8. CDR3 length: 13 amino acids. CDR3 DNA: TGTGCCAGCAGAGGAGAGACAGGGTCTGGCTACACCTTC. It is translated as CASRGETGSGYTF.

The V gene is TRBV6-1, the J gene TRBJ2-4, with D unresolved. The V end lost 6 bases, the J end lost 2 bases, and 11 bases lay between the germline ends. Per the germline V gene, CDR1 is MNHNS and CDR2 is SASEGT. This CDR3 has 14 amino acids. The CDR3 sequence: CASRGGGSKNIQYF. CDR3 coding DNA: TGTGCCAGCAGAGGCGGTGGGTCCAAAAACATTCAGTACTTC.

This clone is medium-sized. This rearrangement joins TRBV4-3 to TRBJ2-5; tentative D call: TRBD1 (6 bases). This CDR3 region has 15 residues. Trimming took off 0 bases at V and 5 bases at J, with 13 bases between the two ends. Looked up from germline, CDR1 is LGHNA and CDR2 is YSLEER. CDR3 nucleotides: TGCGCCAGCAGCCAAGATCGAGGGGGATCGGAGACCCAGTACTTC. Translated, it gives CASSQDRGGSETQYF.

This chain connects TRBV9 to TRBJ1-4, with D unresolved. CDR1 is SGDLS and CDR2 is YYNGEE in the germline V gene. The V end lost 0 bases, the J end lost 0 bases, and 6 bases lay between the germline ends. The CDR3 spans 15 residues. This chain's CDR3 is CASSVGVATNEKLFF. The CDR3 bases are TGTGCCAGCAGCGTAGGTGTAGCAACTAATGAAAAACTGTTTTTT.

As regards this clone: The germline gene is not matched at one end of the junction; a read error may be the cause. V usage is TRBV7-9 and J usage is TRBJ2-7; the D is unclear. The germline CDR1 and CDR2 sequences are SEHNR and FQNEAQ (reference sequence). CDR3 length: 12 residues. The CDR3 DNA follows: TGTTCCAGCAGCTTAATCATACGGGAGCAGTACTTC. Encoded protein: CSSSLIIREQYF. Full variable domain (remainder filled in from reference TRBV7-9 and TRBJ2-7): DTGVSQNPRHKITKRGQNVTFRCDPISEHNRLYWYRQTLGQGPEFLTYFQNEAQLEKSRLLSDRFSAERPKGSFSTLEIQRTEQGDSAMYLCSSSLIIREQYFGPGTRLTVT.

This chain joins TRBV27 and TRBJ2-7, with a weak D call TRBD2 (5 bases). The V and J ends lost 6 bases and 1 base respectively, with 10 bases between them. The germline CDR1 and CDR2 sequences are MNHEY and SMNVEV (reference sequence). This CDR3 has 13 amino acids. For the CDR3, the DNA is TGTGCCAGCAGACTAGATCAGTCCTACGAGCAGTACTTC. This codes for CASRLDQSYEQYF.

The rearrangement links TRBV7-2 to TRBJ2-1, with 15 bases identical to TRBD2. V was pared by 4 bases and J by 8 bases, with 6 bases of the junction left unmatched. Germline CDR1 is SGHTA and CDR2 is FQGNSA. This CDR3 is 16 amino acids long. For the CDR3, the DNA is TGTGCCAGCAGCTCCCGGACTAGCGGGGGGGCATATGAGCAGTTCTTC. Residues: CASSSRTSGGAYEQFF.

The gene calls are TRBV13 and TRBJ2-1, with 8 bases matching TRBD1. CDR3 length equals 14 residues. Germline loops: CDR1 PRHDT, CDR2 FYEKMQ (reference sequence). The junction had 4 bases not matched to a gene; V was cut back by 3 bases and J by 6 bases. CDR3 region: CASSFNTGGNEQFF. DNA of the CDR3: TGTGCCAGCAGCTTTAACACAGGGGGCAATGAGCAGTTCTTC. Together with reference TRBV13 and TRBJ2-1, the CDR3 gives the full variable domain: AAGVIQSPRHLIKEKRETATLKCYPIPRHDTVYWYQQGPGQDPQFLISFYEKMQSDKGSIPDRFSAQQFSDYHSELNMSSLELGDSALYFCASSFNTGGNEQFFGPGTRLTVL.

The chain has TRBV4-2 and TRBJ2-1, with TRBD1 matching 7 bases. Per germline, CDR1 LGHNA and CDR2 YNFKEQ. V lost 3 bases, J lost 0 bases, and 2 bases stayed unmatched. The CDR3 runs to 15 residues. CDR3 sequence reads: CASSQDRSSYNEQFF. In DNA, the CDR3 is TGTGCCAGCAGCCAGGACAGGAGCTCCTACAATGAGCAGTTCTTC.

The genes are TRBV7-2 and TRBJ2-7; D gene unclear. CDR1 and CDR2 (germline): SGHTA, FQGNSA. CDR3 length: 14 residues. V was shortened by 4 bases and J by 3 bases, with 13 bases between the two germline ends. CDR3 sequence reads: CASSSPYNNYEQYF. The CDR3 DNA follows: TGTGCCAGCAGCTCCCCGTATAATAACTACGAGCAGTACTTC. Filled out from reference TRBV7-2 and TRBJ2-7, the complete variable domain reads GAGVSQSPSNKVTEKGKDVELRCDPISGHTALYWYRQSLGQGLEFLIYFQGNSAPDKSGLPSDRFSAERTGGSVSTLTIQRTQQEDSAVYLCASSSPYNNYEQYFGPGTRLTVT.

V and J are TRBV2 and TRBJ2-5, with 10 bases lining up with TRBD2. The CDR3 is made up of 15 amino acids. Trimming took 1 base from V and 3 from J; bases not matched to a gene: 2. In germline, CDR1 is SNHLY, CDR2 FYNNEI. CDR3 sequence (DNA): TGTGCCAGCAGTGAAGGGCTAGCGGGGGAAGAGACCCAGTACTTC. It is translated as CASSEGLAGEETQYF.

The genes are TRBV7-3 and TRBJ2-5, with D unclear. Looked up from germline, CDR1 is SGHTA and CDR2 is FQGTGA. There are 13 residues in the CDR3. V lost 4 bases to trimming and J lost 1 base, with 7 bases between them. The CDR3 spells CASSYTRQETQYF. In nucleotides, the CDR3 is TGTGCCAGCAGCTACACACGCCAAGAGACCCAGTACTTC. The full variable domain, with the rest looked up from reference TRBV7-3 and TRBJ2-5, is GAGVSQTPSNKVTEKGKYVELRCDPISGHTALYWYRQSLGQGPEFLIYFQGTGAADDSGLPNDRFFAVRPEGSVSTLKIQRTERGDSAVYLCASSYTRQETQYFGPGTRLLVL.

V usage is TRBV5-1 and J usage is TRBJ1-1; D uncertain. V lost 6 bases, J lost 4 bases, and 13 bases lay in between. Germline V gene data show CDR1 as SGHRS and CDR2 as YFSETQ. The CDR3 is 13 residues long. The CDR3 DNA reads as TGCGCCAGCACCTCGGGTCAGTTCACTGAAGCTTTCTTT. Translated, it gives CASTSGQFTEAFF.

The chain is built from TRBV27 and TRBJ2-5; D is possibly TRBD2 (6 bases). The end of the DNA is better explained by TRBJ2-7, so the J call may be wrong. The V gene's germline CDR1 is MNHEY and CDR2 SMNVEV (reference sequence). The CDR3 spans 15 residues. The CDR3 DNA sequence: TGTGCCAGCAGTTTCCGGGGGATAAGCTCCTACGAGCAGTACTTC. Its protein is CASSFRGISSYEQYF.

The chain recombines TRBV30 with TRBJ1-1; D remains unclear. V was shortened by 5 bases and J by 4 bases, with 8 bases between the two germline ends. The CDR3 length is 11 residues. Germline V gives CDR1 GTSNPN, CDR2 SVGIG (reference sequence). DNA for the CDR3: TGTGCCTGGTCTCCCGTCACTGAAGCTTTCTTT. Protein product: CAWSPVTEAFF.

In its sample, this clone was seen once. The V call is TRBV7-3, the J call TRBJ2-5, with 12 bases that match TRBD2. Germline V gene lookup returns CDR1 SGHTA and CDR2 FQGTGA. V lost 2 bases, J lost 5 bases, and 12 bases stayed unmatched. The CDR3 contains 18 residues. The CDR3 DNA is TGTGCCAGCAGCTTAGCTGCGGCTAGCGGGGGGGCGGGGGAGACCCAGTACTTC. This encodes CASSLAAASGGAGETQYF.

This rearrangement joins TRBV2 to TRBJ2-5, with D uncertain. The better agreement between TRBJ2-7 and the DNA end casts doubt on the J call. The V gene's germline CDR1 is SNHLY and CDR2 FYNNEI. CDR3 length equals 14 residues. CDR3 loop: CASTQVRIGNEQYF. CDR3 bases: TGTGCCAGCACCCAGGTCAGGATAGGAAACGAGCAGTACTTC.

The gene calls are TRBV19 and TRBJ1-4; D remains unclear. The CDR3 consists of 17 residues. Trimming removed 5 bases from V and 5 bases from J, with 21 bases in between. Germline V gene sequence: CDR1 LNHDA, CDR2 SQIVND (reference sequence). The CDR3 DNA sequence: TGTGCCAGTAGTGGAGGTCGTCCCGCTCGGCTGAATGAAAAACTGTTTTTT. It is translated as CASSGGRPARLNEKLFF.

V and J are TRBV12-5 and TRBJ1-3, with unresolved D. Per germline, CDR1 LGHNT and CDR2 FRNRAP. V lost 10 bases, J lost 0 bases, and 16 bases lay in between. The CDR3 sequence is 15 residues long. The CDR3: CATRREPSSGNTIYF. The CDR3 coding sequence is TGTGCTACCCGACGGGAACCGAGCTCTGGAAACACCATATATTTT.